This T cell receptor beta chain was identified during a study of cytomegalovirus exposure and HLA in healthy donors. About the research overall: An early release of data contained 70 million to 95 million unique TCRs, which came from HLA-typed donors. The study, taken as a whole, reports: Near-uniform donor sequencing depth was presumed by presence/absence analyses. Later work found most CMV-associated TCR beta chains apparently HLA-restricted. It is likely that the observed cluster of highly shared sequence variants was a sequencing artifact.

A remark on this clone: Antigen: not known.

The J segment lost 7 bases and the V segment lost 8 bases, leaving 6 bases of the junction unmatched. Germline V gene lookup returns CDR1 KGHSY and CDR2 FQNENV. CDR3 size: 12 residues. Primers for the PCR totalled 60 Vbeta and 13 Jbeta. The table came from immunoSEQ multiplex PCR; TCRdb's copy has only in-frame clones and leaves some out. The sample shows some 160,000 clones, roughly 77% of them seen only once. The source of this sequence is a man aged 50 to 60 in good health and CMV-seropositive. This chain links TRBV16 with TRBJ2-3; 7 nucleotides line up with TRBD1. What was sequenced was PBMCs. The CDR3 is CASARDRNTQYF. CDR3 DNA: TGTGCCAGCGCCCGGGACAGAAATACGCAGTATTTT.